These T cell receptor beta chains were read from a single sample in a study of lung T cells in sarcoidosis with Löfgren's syndrome. A single record per CDR3 protein comes from TCRdb applying MiXCR to the reads. The data show more than 50,000 distinct CDR3 sequences, approximately 21% seen once. Source material: CD4+ T cells from PBMCs. These TCRs come from a human donor with sarcoidosis (Löfgren's syndrome or another form), or a control subject (not recorded which). Each CDR3 is given with its conserved first and last residue. D genes are given only for firm matches. The listing skips clone size in some rows; elsewhere it reads once, few, many or a size class.

v_call	j_call	clone_size	d_call	cdr3_aa	cdr3_nt
TRBV7-2	TRBJ2-1	many	TRBD2	CASRSGVNHNEQFF	TGTGCCAGCAGGAGCGGGGTAAACCACAATGAGCAGTTCTTC
TRBV6-1	TRBJ1-4	many	-	CASSRGGLNEKLFF	TGTGCCAGCAGCCGGGGGGGCCTTAATGAAAAACTGTTTTTT
TRBV30	TRBJ1-1	few	-	CAGGLSRTEAFF	TGTGCCGGGGGTCTTAGTCGGACTGAAGCTTTCTTT
TRBV3-1	TRBJ1-2	-	-	CASSLRLYGYTF	TGTGCCAGCAGCTTGCGTTTATATGGCTACACCTTC
TRBV3-1	TRBJ2-5	many	-	CASSRSLDSAETQYF	TGTGCCAGCAGCCGTTCGCTAGATTCGGCAGAGACCCAGTACTTC
TRBV12-3/TRBV12-4	TRBJ2-7	-	TRBD1	CASSPDRRHEQYF	TGTGCCAGCAGCCCGGACAGGCGGCACGAGCAGTACTTC
TRBV20-1	TRBJ2-1	many	TRBD1	CSAAPGTGGWNEQFF	TGCAGTGCTGCCCCGGGGACAGGGGGCTGGAATGAGCAGTTCTTC
TRBV11-2	TRBJ1-1	few	-	CASIPIRGITEAFF	TGTGCCAGCATCCCTATACGGGGGATCACTGAAGCTTTCTTT
TRBV6-1	TRBJ2-1	many	-	CASSPKLYAYNEQFF	TGTGCCAGCAGTCCAAAACTCTACGCCTACAATGAGCAGTTCTTC
TRBV28	TRBJ1-2	many	TRBD1	CASSFSGTEANYGYTF	TGTGCCAGCAGTTTCTCAGGGACAGAAGCTAACTATGGCTACACCTTC
TRBV6-1	TRBJ2-3	many	-	CASSELQGGDTQYF	TGTGCCAGCAGTGAATTACAGGGAGGCGATACGCAGTATTTT
TRBV29-1	TRBJ2-3	many	-	CSVESDTTDTQYF	TGCAGCGTTGAAAGTGACACCACAGATACGCAGTATTTT
TRBV6-1	TRBJ1-1	many	-	CASSARDRFGPGEAFF	TGTGCCAGCAGTGCCCGAGACAGGTTTGGCCCCGGTGAAGCTTTCTTT
TRBV6-1	TRBJ2-1	medium-sized	-	CASSPTGPNEQFF	TGTGCCAGCAGTCCAACAGGGCCCAATGAGCAGTTCTTC
TRBV2	TRBJ2-3	-	-	CAGALRTDTQYF	TGTGCCGGGGCCTTACGCACAGATACGCAGTATTTT